Reported below is one T cell receptor beta chain. Sequenced by immunoSEQ multiplex PCR; TCRdb stores in-frame clones only, minus some. The table lists about 310,000 clones, around nine tenths of them singletons, with 1% in the top ten. This entry is derived from a study of blood T cell repertoires in COVID-19. CDR1 is KGHSH and CDR2 is LQKENI in the germline V gene. The length of the CDR3 is 15 residues. With 1 base clipped from V and 6 bases from J, the junction kept 6 bases outside the gene matches. V gene TRBV18 combines with J gene TRBJ1-5; 7 bases align to TRBD1. This sequence originates from a man aged 45-60 years with active or convalescent COVID-19. The source material was peripheral blood. CDR3 sequence: CASSPQEGGGQPQHF. The DNA of the CDR3 is TGTGCCAGCTCACCACAAGAAGGGGGCGGTCAGCCCCAGCATTTT.